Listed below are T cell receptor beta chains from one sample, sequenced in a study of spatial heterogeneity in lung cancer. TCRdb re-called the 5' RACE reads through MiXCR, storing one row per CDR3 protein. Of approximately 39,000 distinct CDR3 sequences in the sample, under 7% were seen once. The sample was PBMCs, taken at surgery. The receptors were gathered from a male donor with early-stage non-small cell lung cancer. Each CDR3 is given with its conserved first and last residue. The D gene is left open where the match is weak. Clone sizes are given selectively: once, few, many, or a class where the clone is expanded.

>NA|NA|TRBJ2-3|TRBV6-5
TGTGCCAGCAGTTCCCGATCGGGGGCTTTAACAGATACGCAGTATTTT
CASSSRSGALTDTQYF
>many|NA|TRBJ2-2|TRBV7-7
TGTGCTAGCAGCCCCGCCCGAGGCGGGGAGCTGTTTTTT
CASSPARGGELFF
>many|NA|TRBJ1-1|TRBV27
TGTGCCAGCAGGACAAACACTGAAGCTTTCTTT
CASRTNTEAFF
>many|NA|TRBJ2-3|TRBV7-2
TGTGCCAGCAGCTTAGAGGTCTGGCAGACCTCCCCCGCAGATACGCAGTATTTT
CASSLEVWQTSPADTQYF
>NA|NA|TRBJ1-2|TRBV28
TGTGCCAGCAGTCGAGTCTATGGCTACACCTTC
CASSRVYGYTF
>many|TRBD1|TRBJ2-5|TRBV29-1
TGCAGCGTGGTACAGGGGGCGGGTCAAGAGACCCAGTACTTC
CSVVQGAGQETQYF
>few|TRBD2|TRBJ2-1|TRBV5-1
TGCGCCAGCAGCTTGGGGGGACTAGCGGTATATGAGCAGTTCTTC
CASSLGGLAVYEQFF
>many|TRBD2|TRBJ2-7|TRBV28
TGTGCCAGCAGAACCGGGACTAGCGGGGTTTACGAGCAGTACTTC
CASRTGTSGVYEQYF
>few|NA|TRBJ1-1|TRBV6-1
TGTGCCAGCAGTTGGGGCCGGGGGAACACTGAAGCTTTCTTT
CASSWGRGNTEAFF
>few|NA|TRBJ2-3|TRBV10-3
TGTGCCATCAGTGGCTCCGACCTCACAGATACGCAGTATTTT
CAISGSDLTDTQYF
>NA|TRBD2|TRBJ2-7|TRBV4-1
TGCGCCAGCAGCCTATCCTTAGCGGGGTTAAGCTACGAGCAGTACTTC
CASSLSLAGLSYEQYF
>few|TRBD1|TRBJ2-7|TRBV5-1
TGCGCCAGCAGCTTGGGACAGGGGGCCTTCAACGAGCAGTACTTC
CASSLGQGAFNEQYF
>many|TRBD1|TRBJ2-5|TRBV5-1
TGCGCCAGCAGCTTGAGGTCTACAGGGGGCCGCCAAGAGACCCAGTACTTC
CASSLRSTGGRQETQYF
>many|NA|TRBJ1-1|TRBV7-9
TGTGCCAGCAGCCGTGATAACACTGAAGCTTTCTTT
CASSRDNTEAFF
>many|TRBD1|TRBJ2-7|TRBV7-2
TGTGCCAGCAGCTGGGACAGGGGGTCCTACGAGCAGTACTTC
CASSWDRGSYEQYF
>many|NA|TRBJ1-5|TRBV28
TGTGCCAGCACTTGGGGGGGTGGGGGCAATCAGCCCCAGCATTTT
CASTWGGGGNQPQHF
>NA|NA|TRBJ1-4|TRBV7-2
TGTGCCAGCAGCTTACGAAGAGGCCTTAATGAAAAACTGTTTTTT
CASSLRRGLNEKLFF
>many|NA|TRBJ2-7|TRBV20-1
TGCAGTGCTTGGGACATCAATTACGAGCAGTACTTC
CSAWDINYEQYF
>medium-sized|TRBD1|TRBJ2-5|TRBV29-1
TGCAGCGTTGCCGGGACAGCTCAAGAGACCCAGTACTTC
CSVAGTAQETQYF
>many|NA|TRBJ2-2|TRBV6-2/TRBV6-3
TGTGCCAGCGGATTATTCAGGGGCGGGGAGCTGTTTTTT
CASGLFRGGELFF
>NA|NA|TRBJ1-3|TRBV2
TGTGCCAGTGGCCGCCTGGACGCCATATATTTT
CASGRLDAIYF
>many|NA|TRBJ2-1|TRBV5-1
TGCGCCAGCAGCTCCATAAGCGAAAATGAGCAGTTCTTC
CASSSISENEQFF
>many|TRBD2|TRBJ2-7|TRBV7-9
TGTGCCAGCAGCCCGAACGAGCGGGGGGGCATCTACGAGCAGTACTTC
CASSPNERGGIYEQYF
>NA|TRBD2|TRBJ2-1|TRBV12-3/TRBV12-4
TGTGCCAGCAGTTCCAGGGTAGCGGGGGGGCAGTTCTTC
CASSSRVAGGQFF
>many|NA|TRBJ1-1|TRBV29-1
TGCAGCGCTAAGATGAACACTGAAGCTTTCTTT
CSAKMNTEAFF
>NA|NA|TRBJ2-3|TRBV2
TGTGCCAGCAGTGAAAGAGGGCCTTTACTGTCGAATACGCAGTATTTT
CASSERGPLLSNTQYF
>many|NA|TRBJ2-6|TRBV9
TGTGCCAGCAGCGGAATAAAAGGGGGGGCCAACGTCCTGACTTTC
CASSGIKGGANVLTF
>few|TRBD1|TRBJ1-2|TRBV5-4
TGTGCCAGCAAATCGGCCGGGACAGGGAACTATGGCTACACCTTC
CASKSAGTGNYGYTF
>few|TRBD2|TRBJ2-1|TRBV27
TGTGCCAGCAGTTCGGGACTAGCGGAGAGCTCCTACAATGAGCAGTTCTTC
CASSSGLAESSYNEQFF
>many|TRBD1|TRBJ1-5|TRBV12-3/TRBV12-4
TGTGCCAGCAGTCCCGGACAGGGACGGGTCAGGAATCAGCCCCAGCATTTT
CASSPGQGRVRNQPQHF
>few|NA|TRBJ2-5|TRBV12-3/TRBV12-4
TGTGCCAGCAGTTTAGACGGCCCCCGGGGGACCCAGTACTTC
CASSLDGPRGTQYF
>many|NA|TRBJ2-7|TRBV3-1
TGTGCCAGCACAGGGGAGGGCCCCTACGAGCAGTACTTC
CASTGEGPYEQYF
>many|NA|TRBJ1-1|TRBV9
TGTGCCAGCAGCGTAGCGGAGTTGGGGTTCTCTGAAGCTTTCTTT
CASSVAELGFSEAFF
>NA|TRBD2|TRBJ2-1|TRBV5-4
TGTGCCAGCAGCTTGGTGGGTAGCGGGGGTATAAGGTCCTACAATGAGCAGTTCTTC
CASSLVGSGGIRSYNEQFF
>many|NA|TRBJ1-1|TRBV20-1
TGCAGTGTGGCCAGAAGGAAAACTGAAGCTTTCTTT
CSVARRKTEAFF
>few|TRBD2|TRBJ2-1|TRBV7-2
TGTGCCAGCAGCTCCAGACTAGCGGGGGTAAGGTATGAGCAGTTCTTC
CASSSRLAGVRYEQFF
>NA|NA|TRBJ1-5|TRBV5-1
TGCGCCAGCAGCCCGGAGGGGGGCAATCAGCCCCAGCATTTT
CASSPEGGNQPQHF
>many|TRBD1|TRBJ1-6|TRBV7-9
TGTGCCAGCAGCTCCGAACAGGACAGGGGGAGCTCCTATAATTCACCCCTCCACTTT
CASSSEQDRGSSYNSPLHF
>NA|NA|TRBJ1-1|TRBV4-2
TGTGCCAGCAGCCAAAGCACTTTCGTCATGAACACTGAAGCTTTCTTT
CASSQSTFVMNTEAFF
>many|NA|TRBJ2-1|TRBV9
TGTGCCAGCAGCGCCCCCACCGTTAGCTCCTACAATGAGCAGTTCTTC
CASSAPTVSSYNEQFF
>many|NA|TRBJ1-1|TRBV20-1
TGCAGTGCTAGTTTACAGCGAGGGACTGAAGCTTTCTTT
CSASLQRGTEAFF
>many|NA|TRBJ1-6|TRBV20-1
TGCAGTGCTAGGGGGTCTGGGGCTACTTCACCCCTCCACTTT
CSARGSGATSPLHF
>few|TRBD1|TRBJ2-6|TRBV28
TGTGCCAGCAGTTCACGACAGGGGAGATCTGGGGCCAACGTCCTGACTTTC
CASSSRQGRSGANVLTF
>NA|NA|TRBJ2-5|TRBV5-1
TGCGCCAGCAGCTTGGGGACGCAACAAGAGACCCAGTACTTC
CASSLGTQQETQYF
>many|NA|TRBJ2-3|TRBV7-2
TGTGCCAGCAGCCCAAATAGCGTTGATACGCAGTATTTT
CASSPNSVDTQYF
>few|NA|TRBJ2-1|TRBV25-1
TGTGCCAGTGCCGGGCGACAGGATAACTACAATGAGCAGTTCTTC
CASAGRQDNYNEQFF
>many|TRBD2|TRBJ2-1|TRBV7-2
TGTGCCAGCAGCTTAGCGCTAGCGGGGGGCCGGTGGGCTCCTGAGCAGTTCTTC
CASSLALAGGRWAPEQFF
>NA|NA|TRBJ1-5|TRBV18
TGTGCCAGCTCACCTGACACCGATCAGCCCCAGCATTTT
CASSPDTDQPQHF
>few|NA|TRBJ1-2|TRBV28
TGTGCCAGCAGCGTAGTTAATAACTATGGCTACACCTTC
CASSVVNNYGYTF
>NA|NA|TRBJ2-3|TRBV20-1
TGCAGTGCTAGTCCGGGGCGCACAGATACGCAGTATTTT
CSASPGRTDTQYF